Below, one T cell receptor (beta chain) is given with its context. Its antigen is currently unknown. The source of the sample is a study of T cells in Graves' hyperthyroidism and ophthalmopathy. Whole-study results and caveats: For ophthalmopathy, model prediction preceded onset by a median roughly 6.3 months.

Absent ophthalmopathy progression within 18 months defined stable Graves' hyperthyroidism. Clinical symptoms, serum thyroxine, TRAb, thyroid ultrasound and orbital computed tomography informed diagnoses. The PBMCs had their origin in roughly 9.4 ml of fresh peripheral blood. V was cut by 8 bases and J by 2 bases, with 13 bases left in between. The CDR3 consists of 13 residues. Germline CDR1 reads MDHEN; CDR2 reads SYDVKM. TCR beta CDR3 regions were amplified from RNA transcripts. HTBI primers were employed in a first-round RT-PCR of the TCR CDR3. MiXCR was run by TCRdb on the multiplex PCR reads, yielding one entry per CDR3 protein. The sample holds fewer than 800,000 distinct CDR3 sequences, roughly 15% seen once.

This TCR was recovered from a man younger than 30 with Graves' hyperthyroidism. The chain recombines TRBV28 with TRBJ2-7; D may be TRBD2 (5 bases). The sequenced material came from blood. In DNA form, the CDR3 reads TGTGCCAGCGCCCTCGGGGAACCCTACGAGCAGTACTTC. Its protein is CASALGEPYEQYF. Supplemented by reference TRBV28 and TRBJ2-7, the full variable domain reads DVKVTQSSRYLVKRTGEKVFLECVQDMDHENMFWYRQDPGLGLRLIYFSYDVKMKEKGDIPEGYSVSREKKERFSLILESASTNQTSMYLCASALGEPYEQYFGPGTRLTVT.